This T cell receptor (beta chain) stems from a study of OX40 agonist ivuxolimab in advanced cancers. Study as a whole: Every 2 weeks, ivuxolimab was infused into the patients intravenously at between 0.01 and 10 mg/kg.

The V gene's germline CDR1 is SGHTA and CDR2 FQGNSA. V lost 1 base and J 3 bases, leaving 10 bases between the germline ends. This CDR3 region has 14 residues. Generated by immunoSEQ multiplex PCR, the TCRdb table keeps only in-frame clones and is missing some. The table has tens of thousands of clones, roughly 87% seen once. The sequenced sample was CD4+ or CD8+ T cells sorted from blood, obtained in a trial of the OX40 agonist ivuxolimab. J is TRBJ2-7 and V is TRBV7-2; tentatively, D is TRBD2 (5 bases). The TCR originated in an adult with an advanced solid tumor such as melanoma, head and neck, liver or kidney cancer. The CDR3 region has the DNA TGTGCCAGCAGCTTAGAAAGAGGGTACTACGAGCAGTACTTC. Its protein is CASSLERGYYEQYF.